The rows below give T cell receptor beta chains drawn from one sample of a study of patients and donors after allogeneic stem cell transplantation. TCRdb re-analysed the RT-PCR reads in MiXCR, keeping a single row per CDR3 protein. The sample consists of approximately 200,000 distinct CDR3 sequences, less than 50% of them appearing once. Material for sequencing was blood, either unsorted or a sorted T cell fraction (not recorded which). Receptors were obtained from a human donor who was either an allogeneic HSCT recipient or a stem cell or donor lymphocyte infusion donor (not recorded which). It is not recorded whose cells these are; they may come from a transplant donor. Both conserved end residues are part of each CDR3. The order of the fields is V gene, D gene, J gene, CDR3 protein. A D gene is named only where the DNA matches it firmly.

v_call: TRBV27
d_call: TRBD1
j_call: TRBJ1-3
cdr3_aa: CASSDRAFLSGNTIYF

v_call: TRBV29-1
d_call: NA
j_call: TRBJ1-2
cdr3_aa: CSVDQGSYGYTF

v_call: TRBV4-1
d_call: NA
j_call: TRBJ2-7
cdr3_aa: CASSQGSQGTYEQYF

v_call: TRBV2
d_call: NA
j_call: TRBJ1-6
cdr3_aa: CASSDLGGTSYNSPLHF

v_call: TRBV9
d_call: NA
j_call: TRBJ1-1
cdr3_aa: CASSATPGLRNTEAFF

v_call: TRBV4-1
d_call: NA
j_call: TRBJ1-1
cdr3_aa: CASSQGRNTEAFF

v_call: TRBV10-3
d_call: NA
j_call: TRBJ2-3
cdr3_aa: CATGGQSTDTQYF

v_call: TRBV27
d_call: TRBD1
j_call: TRBJ1-1
cdr3_aa: CASSNRGMNTEAFF

v_call: TRBV5-5
d_call: TRBD1
j_call: TRBJ1-1
cdr3_aa: CASSLIWTGAREAFF

v_call: TRBV2
d_call: NA
j_call: TRBJ1-1
cdr3_aa: CASGTAMNTEAFF

v_call: TRBV19
d_call: NA
j_call: TRBJ1-2
cdr3_aa: CASSPHRYYGYTF

v_call: TRBV5-1
d_call: NA
j_call: TRBJ1-1
cdr3_aa: CASSVGWRGTEAFF

v_call: TRBV20-1
d_call: TRBD1
j_call: TRBJ2-3
cdr3_aa: CSARDDRGQDTQYF

v_call: TRBV4-3
d_call: NA
j_call: TRBJ2-5
cdr3_aa: CASSQGNRGETQYF

v_call: TRBV18
d_call: TRBD1
j_call: TRBJ2-1
cdr3_aa: CASSRQGHNEQFF

v_call: TRBV18
d_call: TRBD1
j_call: TRBJ2-7
cdr3_aa: CASSLRQGASYEQYF

v_call: TRBV12-3/TRBV12-4
d_call: NA
j_call: TRBJ1-1
cdr3_aa: CASSLRQGQNTEAFF

v_call: TRBV28
d_call: NA
j_call: TRBJ1-5
cdr3_aa: CASNIPGLYQPQHF

v_call: TRBV7-6
d_call: TRBD1
j_call: TRBJ2-3
cdr3_aa: CASTRGGQGTDTQYF

v_call: TRBV29-1
d_call: NA
j_call: TRBJ1-1
cdr3_aa: CSVLSANTEAFF

v_call: TRBV12-3/TRBV12-4
d_call: NA
j_call: TRBJ1-4
cdr3_aa: CASSGQGIEKLFF

v_call: TRBV20-1
d_call: NA
j_call: TRBJ1-5
cdr3_aa: CSARAGRPQHF

v_call: TRBV6-6
d_call: NA
j_call: TRBJ2-5
cdr3_aa: CASTFDSYGETQYF

v_call: TRBV20-1
d_call: TRBD1
j_call: TRBJ1-5
cdr3_aa: CSATGGGQPQHF

v_call: TRBV30
d_call: NA
j_call: TRBJ2-7
cdr3_aa: CAWSLTWGHEQYF

v_call: TRBV7-6
d_call: TRBD1
j_call: TRBJ1-6
cdr3_aa: CASSFHAGGRTPLHF

v_call: TRBV24-1
d_call: NA
j_call: TRBJ2-6
cdr3_aa: CATSDAALSSGANVLTF

v_call: TRBV29-1
d_call: TRBD1
j_call: TRBJ1-1
cdr3_aa: CSVEDVEDRFNTEAFF

v_call: TRBV2
d_call: NA
j_call: TRBJ1-5
cdr3_aa: CASGRGQSNQPQHF

v_call: TRBV2
d_call: NA
j_call: TRBJ1-1
cdr3_aa: CASSEGAHTEAFF

v_call: TRBV5-6
d_call: NA
j_call: TRBJ2-7
cdr3_aa: CASSLGAGSYEQYF

v_call: TRBV12-3/TRBV12-4
d_call: NA
j_call: TRBJ1-4
cdr3_aa: CASSRDPSSEKLFF

v_call: TRBV4-1
d_call: NA
j_call: TRBJ1-5
cdr3_aa: CASSHVGYDSNQPQHF

v_call: TRBV12-3/TRBV12-4
d_call: NA
j_call: TRBJ2-7
cdr3_aa: CASSYLGPYEQYF

v_call: TRBV29-1
d_call: NA
j_call: TRBJ2-1
cdr3_aa: CSVDTSSYNEQFF

v_call: TRBV20-1
d_call: NA
j_call: TRBJ2-6
cdr3_aa: CSARRDGANVLTF

v_call: TRBV20-1
d_call: NA
j_call: TRBJ1-6
cdr3_aa: CSAKTEPPSPLHF

v_call: TRBV28
d_call: NA
j_call: TRBJ2-1
cdr3_aa: CASSLWLFYNEQFF

v_call: TRBV5-1
d_call: NA
j_call: TRBJ1-1
cdr3_aa: CASSSTGQGTEAFF

v_call: TRBV19
d_call: NA
j_call: TRBJ1-1
cdr3_aa: CASSINGQINTEAFF

v_call: TRBV12-3/TRBV12-4
d_call: NA
j_call: TRBJ2-5
cdr3_aa: CASSSGVPKTQYF

v_call: TRBV10-1
d_call: NA
j_call: TRBJ2-2
cdr3_aa: CASSVQGHGELFF

v_call: TRBV7-9
d_call: NA
j_call: TRBJ2-5
cdr3_aa: CASSLVTQETQYF

v_call: TRBV7-2
d_call: NA
j_call: TRBJ1-4
cdr3_aa: CASSLSGLNEKLFF

v_call: TRBV4-2
d_call: TRBD2
j_call: TRBJ2-3
cdr3_aa: CASSQDPSGESDTQYF

v_call: TRBV15
d_call: NA
j_call: TRBJ1-1
cdr3_aa: CATSSTTGNTEAFF

v_call: TRBV5-1
d_call: NA
j_call: TRBJ1-1
cdr3_aa: CASSLDRVTEAFF

v_call: TRBV6-5
d_call: NA
j_call: TRBJ1-2
cdr3_aa: CASRRIPGNYGYTF

v_call: TRBV6-5
d_call: NA
j_call: TRBJ1-3
cdr3_aa: CASSYSELGNTIYF

v_call: TRBV12-3/TRBV12-4
d_call: TRBD1
j_call: TRBJ1-1
cdr3_aa: CASSLDRVETEAFF

v_call: TRBV12-3/TRBV12-4
d_call: NA
j_call: TRBJ1-3
cdr3_aa: CASWSQGNTIYF

v_call: TRBV7-2
d_call: NA
j_call: TRBJ1-1
cdr3_aa: CASSSLIGTLNTEAFF

v_call: TRBV27
d_call: TRBD1
j_call: TRBJ1-1
cdr3_aa: CASRFGTVTEAFF